These T cell receptor beta chains were read from a single sample in a study of CD8 T cells in ankylosing spondylitis. TCRdb passed the 5' RACE reads through MiXCR, listing each CDR3 protein once. The table records 50,000 to 70,000 distinct CDR3 sequences, 6.2% of them present only once. Sequencing used synovial fluid, either unsorted or a sorted T cell fraction (not recorded which). These receptors came from a male donor with ankylosing spondylitis. Each CDR3 is given without its conserved first and last residue. A D gene is named only where the DNA matches it firmly.

cdr3_aa: SARSWGERGTDTQY
d_call: NA
j_call: TRBJ2-3
v_call: TRBV20-1

cdr3_aa: ASRPGGGPNEKLF
d_call: NA
j_call: TRBJ1-4
v_call: TRBV2

cdr3_aa: ASSESWASGIAETQY
d_call: TRBD2
j_call: TRBJ2-5
v_call: TRBV25-1

cdr3_aa: ASSLGTGLGEQY
d_call: TRBD2
j_call: TRBJ2-7
v_call: TRBV7-3

cdr3_aa: ASRTSEGPYEQY
d_call: NA
j_call: TRBJ2-7
v_call: TRBV2

cdr3_aa: ASSPGAFDIGELF
d_call: NA
j_call: TRBJ2-2
v_call: TRBV9

cdr3_aa: SVEGLGGQTQY
d_call: NA
j_call: TRBJ2-5
v_call: TRBV29-1

cdr3_aa: ASSLGGDFYEQY
d_call: NA
j_call: TRBJ2-7
v_call: TRBV12-3/TRBV12-4

cdr3_aa: ASSQLGEKLF
d_call: NA
j_call: TRBJ1-4
v_call: TRBV14

cdr3_aa: ASSPRTSGPYEQY
d_call: TRBD2
j_call: TRBJ2-7
v_call: TRBV11-3

cdr3_aa: ASSLTGTSGYNEQF
d_call: TRBD2
j_call: TRBJ2-1
v_call: TRBV5-1

cdr3_aa: SARAGEPSPLH
d_call: NA
j_call: TRBJ1-6
v_call: TRBV20-1

cdr3_aa: ASSHEPGTEYEQY
d_call: TRBD1
j_call: TRBJ2-7
v_call: TRBV3-1

cdr3_aa: SVEDPGGIQY
d_call: TRBD1
j_call: TRBJ2-4
v_call: TRBV29-1

cdr3_aa: ASSPTSGSIAGELF
d_call: TRBD2
j_call: TRBJ2-2
v_call: TRBV5-1

cdr3_aa: ASSLDGQSTDTQY
d_call: NA
j_call: TRBJ2-3
v_call: TRBV5-1

cdr3_aa: ATSRDASSGNTIY
d_call: NA
j_call: TRBJ1-3
v_call: TRBV15

cdr3_aa: ASSVAPGVAKNIQY
d_call: NA
j_call: TRBJ2-4
v_call: TRBV18

cdr3_aa: ASSVTGGDSPLH
d_call: TRBD1
j_call: TRBJ1-6
v_call: TRBV9

cdr3_aa: ASRGKGGYNEQF
d_call: NA
j_call: TRBJ2-1
v_call: TRBV5-1

cdr3_aa: ASTLGRDQETQY
d_call: NA
j_call: TRBJ2-5
v_call: TRBV7-2

cdr3_aa: SARVPGTLDEKLF
d_call: NA
j_call: TRBJ1-4
v_call: TRBV20-1

cdr3_aa: GTRGSRYNEQF
d_call: NA
j_call: TRBJ2-1
v_call: TRBV19

cdr3_aa: ASSDGSSTEAF
d_call: NA
j_call: TRBJ1-1
v_call: TRBV5-1

cdr3_aa: ASSLRHVSTDTQY
d_call: NA
j_call: TRBJ2-3
v_call: TRBV7-7

cdr3_aa: ASSFTWDRGRTPSSGGPQF
d_call: TRBD1
j_call: TRBJ2-1
v_call: TRBV12-3/TRBV12-4